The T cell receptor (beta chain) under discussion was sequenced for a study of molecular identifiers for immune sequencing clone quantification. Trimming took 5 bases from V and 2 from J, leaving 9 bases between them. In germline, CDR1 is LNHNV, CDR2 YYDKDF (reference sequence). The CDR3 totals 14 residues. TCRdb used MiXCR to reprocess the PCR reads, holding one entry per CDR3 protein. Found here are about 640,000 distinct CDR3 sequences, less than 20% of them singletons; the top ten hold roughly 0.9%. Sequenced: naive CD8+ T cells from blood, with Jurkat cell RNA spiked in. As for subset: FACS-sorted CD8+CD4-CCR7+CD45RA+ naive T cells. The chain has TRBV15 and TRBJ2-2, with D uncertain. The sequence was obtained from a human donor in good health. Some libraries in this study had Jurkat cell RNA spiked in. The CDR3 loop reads CATSGATNTGELFF. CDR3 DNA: TGTGCCACCAGCGGCGCGACTAACACCGGGGAGCTGTTTTTT.